The sequence of this T cell receptor (beta chain) was determined in a study of blood T cell repertoires in COVID-19. Study details: Sites in the United States, Italy and Spain provided acute and convalescent COVID-19 samples. In each case, the material was cDNA or gDNA derived from T cells, B-cell-depleted T cells, or PBMCs.

One Seattle source followed patients from active infection through their disease course. In the original workflow: How many nucleated cells were present was estimated from reference gene primer amplification. Produced via immunoSEQ multiplex PCR; TCRdb's table is partial and in-frame only. V and J calls plus clone size are reproduced from that table; the DNA served to infer D and trimming. The data contain over 150,000 clones, over 80% of them singletons. Sequencing input: peripheral blood. The sequence was obtained from a woman aged 65 to 85 with COVID-19, enrolled during active disease.

CDR3 nucleotides: TGTGCCACCAGCGGCGGTCTAGGAGATACGCAGTATTTT. Protein sequence: CATSGGLGDTQYF. The chain couples TRBV15 to TRBJ2-3, with D unresolved. Germline V gene sequence: CDR1 LNHNV, CDR2 YYDKDF (reference sequence). Between the trimmed V and J ends, which lost 5 bases and 5 bases, there was a span of 11 bases. The CDR3 length is 13 residues.